The 11 T cell receptor beta chains reported below all come from one sample, sequenced in a study of T cells after yellow fever vaccination. TCRdb re-derived calls from the 5' RACE reads in MiXCR, one entry per CDR3 protein. The repertoire holds roughly 160,000 distinct CDR3 sequences, with approximately 6.8% as singletons. This specimen was CD4+ T cells sorted from PBMCs, taken about 5 days after the first yellow fever vaccination. Every receptor here comes from a young man who received the YFV17D yellow fever vaccine.

This clonotype has a handful of counts. The chain has TRBV20-1 and TRBJ1-1; 10 bases line up with TRBD1. The J segment lost 4 bases and the V segment lost 6 bases, leaving 8 bases of the junction unmatched. The CDR3 is 14 amino acids. Germline values: CDR1 DFQATT, CDR2 SNEGSKA (reference sequence). DNA of the CDR3: TGCAGTGCGAGGACAGGGGGTACAGCCACTGAAGCTTTCTTT. Translated, it gives CSARTGGTATEAFF.

The rearrangement uses TRBV5-4 and TRBJ2-3; D call uncertain. This CDR3 spans 16 amino acids. The germline V and J ends were trimmed by 0 bases and 3 bases, with 14 bases remaining between them. Per the germline V gene, CDR1 is SGHNT and CDR2 is YYREEE (reference sequence). The DNA of the CDR3 is TGTGCCAGCAGCTTGGGATTACAGCTGGAAACAGATACGCAGTATTTT. Its protein is CASSLGLQLETDTQYF.

This chain connects TRBV5-5 to TRBJ2-7, with unresolved D. V lost 3 bases, J lost 4 bases, and 8 bases lay in between. Germline values: CDR1 SGHKS, CDR2 YYEKEE (reference sequence). The CDR3 totals 12 residues. CDR3 sequence: CASSSYAYEQYF. In nucleotides, the CDR3 is TGTGCCAGCAGCTCTTACGCGTACGAGCAGTACTTC.

This clonotype was seen at least ten times. V is TRBV5-1 and J is TRBJ2-3, with a possible D match to TRBD2 (5 bases). This CDR3 is built from 12 residues. Between the trimmed V and J ends, which lost 4 bases and 6 bases, there was a span of 9 bases. Germline V gene data show CDR1 as SGHRS and CDR2 as YFSETQ. CDR3 coding DNA: TGCGCCAGCAGCGAGGGAGTGGATACGCAGTATTTT. Amino acids: CASSEGVDTQYF.

The chain combines TRBV24-1 with TRBJ2-1; TRBD1 might be the D (6 bases). The germline gives CDR1 KGHDR, CDR2 SFDVKD. The CDR3 sequence is 14 residues long. V shed 4 bases and J shed 8 bases, with 14 bases lying between them. CDR3 nucleotide sequence: TGTGCCACCAGTGACTCCGGACAGCGAGATGAGCAGTTCTTC. As protein: CATSDSGQRDEQFF.

The chain combines TRBV6-1 with TRBJ1-3, with D maybe TRBD1 (6 bases). CDR3 length equals 16 residues. Trimming removed 5 bases at V and 4 bases at J, with 18 bases between. Germline loops: CDR1 MNHNS, CDR2 SASEGT. Here the CDR3 reads CASSRVGGATGNTIYF. In DNA, the CDR3 is TGTGCCAGCAGTCGCGTGGGGGGGGCTACAGGAAACACCATATATTTT.

The chain has TRBV6-5 and TRBJ2-1, with a tentative D call TRBD2 (7 bases). Germline V gene lookup returns CDR1 MNHEY and CDR2 SVGAGI. The CDR3 spans 16 residues. Between the trimmed V and J ends, which lost 2 bases and 3 bases, there was a span of 14 bases. The DNA of the CDR3 is TGTGCCAGCAGTTACGGGGGGGCGGAAATCTACAATGAGCAGTTCTTC. Protein sequence: CASSYGGAEIYNEQFF.

This clonotype was found many times. The chain uses TRBV6-6 and TRBJ2-5; D may match TRBD1 or TRBD2 (5 bases each). Trimming removed 7 bases from V and 1 base from J, with 7 bases in between. Germline V gene sequence: CDR1 MNHNY, CDR2 SVGAGI (reference sequence). The CDR3 totals 12 residues. In nucleotides, the CDR3 is TGTGCCAGCAAGGGGACCCAAGAGACCCAGTACTTC. It encodes CASKGTQETQYF.

The CDR3 region is CASSRDGADEQYF. For the CDR3, the DNA is TGTGCCAGCAGCCGAGATGGGGCGGACGAGCAGTACTTC. This chain joins TRBV3-1 and TRBJ2-7; possible D gene TRBD1, 5 bases. Germline CDR1 reads LGHDT; CDR2 reads YNNKEL (reference sequence). Trimming stripped 4 bases from V and 5 bases from J, with 12 bases between. The length of the CDR3 is 13 residues.

This clonotype was observed a few times. CDR3: CASSKRTGLNTEAFF. In DNA form, the CDR3 reads TGTGCCAGCAGCAAAAGGACGGGTCTCAACACTGAAGCTTTCTTT. This sequence joins TRBV9 and TRBJ1-1; D gene ambiguous. There are 15 residues in the CDR3. Looked up from germline, CDR1 is SGDLS and CDR2 is YYNGEE. The V end lost 4 bases, the J end lost 2 bases, and 15 bases lay between the germline ends.

Only a few counts were recorded for this clonotype. The rearrangement links TRBV4-3 to TRBJ1-2; TRBD1 might be the D (6 bases). The germline gives CDR1 LGHNA, CDR2 YSLEER. V was trimmed by 1 base and J by 7 bases, leaving 22 bases between them. This CDR3 has 17 amino acids. CDR3 amino acids: CASSQAGAQDLGGGYTF. The CDR3 DNA follows: TGCGCCAGCAGCCAAGCAGGGGCTCAGGATCTGGGTGGTGGCTACACCTTC.